The T cell receptor (beta chain) described here comes from a study of glioma-infiltrating T cells after dendritic cell vaccination. The CDR3 is 14 amino acids. Germline CDR1 MDHEN, CDR2 SYDVKM. V was clipped by 7 bases and J by 3 bases, with 13 bases between them. Before vaccination, two weeks after the third vaccination, and at progression, PBMC were collected. Sequenced by immunoSEQ multiplex PCR; TCRdb stores in-frame clones only, minus some. Of 93,000 or so clones detected, 80% to 90% appear once; the ten largest clones hold about 12%. The receptor comes from a human donor with glioblastoma. The genes are TRBV28 and TRBJ2-4, with no clear D. The specimen was blood, collected before dendritic cell vaccination. The CDR3 DNA reads TGTGCCAGCACCCAACTAATGAGCAAAAACATTCAGTACTTC. It yields the protein CASTQLMSKNIQYF.